These T cell receptor beta chains were read from a single sample in a study of shared clonotypes between healthy human individuals. Data came from immunoSEQ multiplex PCR; TCRdb stores just in-frame clones and leaves some out. The sample lists about 560,000 clones, around 80% occurring once. Sample: PBMCs. The receptors were gathered from a woman aged 40 to 49 in good health. Some clones in this sample may be carry-over from other donors' samples. Each CDR3 is given with its conserved first and last residue. The D gene is left open where the match is weak. Where a row states a size, it is once, few, many or the class of an expanded clone; other rows omit it.

>TRBJ2-3|TRBV19|NA|TRBD2
TGTGCCAGTAGTACCGCGGGGGAAACGCAGTATTTT
CASSTAGETQYF
>TRBJ1-2|TRBV6-4|NA|NA
TGTGCCAGCAGTGACTCCATCTCCGACAGATATGGCTACACCTTC
CASSDSISDRYGYTF
>TRBJ2-3|TRBV9|NA|TRBD2
TGTGCCAGCAGCGTAGGTAGCGGGAGTTCGACAGATACGCAGTATTTT
CASSVGSGSSTDTQYF
>TRBJ2-3|TRBV2|NA|TRBD2
TGTGCCAGCAGTCTCGGGGGGGGTATGACAGATACGCAGTATTTT
CASSLGGGMTDTQYF
>TRBJ2-5|TRBV7-9|NA|TRBD2
TGTGCCAGCAGCTTAGGGACTAGCGGGAGGGCCCGGCAAGAGACCCAGTACTTC
CASSLGTSGRARQETQYF
>TRBJ1-2|TRBV9|NA|NA
TGTGCCAGCAGCGCACACTACAGGGCCCCTGTGGGTGGCTACACCTTC
CASSAHYRAPVGGYTF
>TRBJ1-1|TRBV5-1|NA|NA
TGCGCCAGCAGCTTGGCCATCGGGGGTCGGACTCTGGGAGTGAACACTGAAGCTTTCTTT
CASSLAIGGRTLGVNTEAFF
>TRBJ2-1|TRBV5-1|NA|NA
TGCGCCAGCAGCTTGGTTGGTGGGTTTGATGGCAATGAGCAGTTCTTC
CASSLVGGFDGNEQFF
>TRBJ1-5|TRBV23-1|NA|NA
TGCGCCAGCAGTCAATCCGGGGAGGGACGGCATAGCAATCAGCCCCAGCATTTT
CASSQSGEGRHSNQPQHF
>TRBJ2-5|TRBV2|NA|NA
TGTGCCAGCAGTCGACAGGAAGAGACCCAGTACTTC
CASSRQEETQYF
>TRBJ2-7|TRBV4-1|NA|TRBD2
TGCGCCAGCAGCCAAGATCCCCTAGCGGGTACCTGGGGAGGTTCTTTGGTGGAGCAGTACTTC
CASSQDPLAGTWGGSLVEQYF
>TRBJ2-7|TRBV27|NA|NA
TGTGCCAGCAGTTTTTCATTTGGACAGCCCTACGAGCAGTACTTC
CASSFSFGQPYEQYF
>TRBJ2-7|TRBV7-9|NA|TRBD1
TGTGCCAGCAGCCGGAGGACAGGGTTCTACGAGCAGTACTTC
CASSRRTGFYEQYF
>TRBJ1-1|TRBV28|NA|TRBD1
TGTGCCAGCAGTTTAGCACGACAGGGGACGGCTTTCTTT
CASSLARQGTAFF
>TRBJ2-1|TRBV6-1|NA|TRBD2
TGTGCCAGCAGTGCCGTGGCGGGAGGAGTAGGTGAGCAGTTCTTC
CASSAVAGGVGEQFF
>TRBJ1-1|TRBV29-1|NA|TRBD1
TGCAGCGTTGAAGGGGTGGAGGGACAGGGAATACGATTGGCTTTCTTT
CSVEGVEGQGIRLAFF
>TRBJ2-5|TRBV18|NA|NA
TGTGCCAGCTCACCACCTTCCCAGCGGTGGCAAGAGACCCAGTACTTC
CASSPPSQRWQETQYF
>TRBJ2-7|TRBV27|NA|TRBD1
TGTGCCAGCAGTTTATATGTGGGGACAGGGGCTTTCTCCTACGAGCAGTACTTC
CASSLYVGTGAFSYEQYF
>TRBJ2-5|TRBV7-9|NA|NA
TGTGCCAGCAGCGGAAAACCTCTACAAGAGACCCAGTACTTC
CASSGKPLQETQYF
>TRBJ2-7|TRBV6-5|NA|TRBD2
TGTGCCAGCAGGATGGGGGGGTTAAGCTCCTACGAGCAGTACTTC
CASRMGGLSSYEQYF
>TRBJ2-7|TRBV5-1|few|TRBD1
TGCGCCAGCAGCGATATACAGGGGGCGGACGAGCAGTACTTC
CASSDIQGADEQYF
>TRBJ2-3|TRBV7-9|NA|NA
TGTGCCAGCAGCTTATATACAGCCACAGATACGCAGTATTTT
CASSLYTATDTQYF
>TRBJ2-5|TRBV13|NA|NA
TGTGCCAGCAGCTTACAGTCAGGAGAAAGGGAGACCCAGTACTTC
CASSLQSGERETQYF
>TRBJ2-2|TRBV25-1|many|NA
TGTGCCAGCCCTCCTCTGAGGACCGGGGAGCTGTTTTTT
CASPPLRTGELFF
>TRBJ2-1|TRBV4-3|many|TRBD2
TGCGCCAGCAGCCAAGATGGCGGGAGGTACAATGAGCAGTTCTTC
CASSQDGGRYNEQFF
>TRBJ2-5|TRBV6-1|NA|TRBD2
TGTGCCAGCAGTGTGAAGCGGGAGGGGGAGACCCAGTACTTC
CASSVKREGETQYF
>TRBJ2-1|TRBV5-3|NA|NA
TGTGCCAGAAGCCCCAACAGTGAGCAGTTCTTC
CARSPNSEQFF
>TRBJ2-3|TRBV2|NA|TRBD2
TGTGCCAGTCGAGCGGGAGCCACAGATACGCAGTATTTT
CASRAGATDTQYF
>TRBJ2-3|TRBV7-2|NA|NA
TGTGCCAGCAGCTTAGGACGGACTAGCACAGATACGCAGTATTTT
CASSLGRTSTDTQYF
>TRBJ2-5|TRBV20-1|NA|NA
TGCAGTGCTAGAAGCGAGACCCAGTACTTC
CSARSETQYF
>TRBJ2-3|TRBV5-1|NA|NA
TGCGCCAGCAGCTTGGCGCTAGGCGTTAGCACAGATACGCAGTATTTT
CASSLALGVSTDTQYF
>TRBJ2-1|TRBV29-1|NA|TRBD1
TGCAGCGCCGAACCCGGGACAGGGAATGAGCAGTTCTTC
CSAEPGTGNEQFF
>TRBJ1-2|TRBV20-1|NA|NA
TGCAGTGCTAGAATAGGGGGTGGCTACACCTTC
CSARIGGGYTF
>TRBJ2-7|TRBV2|NA|NA
TGTGCCAGCAGTGCGGACAGCCTTCGGAACGAGCAGTACTTC
CASSADSLRNEQYF
>TRBJ2-1|TRBV5-5|NA|TRBD2
TGTGCCAGCAGCAAACTAGCGGGAGGCCACAATGAGCAGTTCTTC
CASSKLAGGHNEQFF
>TRBJ2-5|TRBV29-1|once|TRBD1
TGCAGCGTGACCCCCGGGACAGGGCTGTTGGAGCAGTACTTC
CSVTPGTGLLEQYF
>TRBJ2-3|TRBV7-6|NA|NA
TGTGCCAGCAGCTTAAGGCCACTCACAGATACGCAGTATTTT
CASSLRPLTDTQYF
>TRBJ1-5|TRBV7-2|NA|NA
TGTGCCAGCAGCTTAGTCATTAGCAATCAGCCCCAGCATTTT
CASSLVISNQPQHF
>TRBJ2-1|TRBV7-8|few|NA
TGTGCCAGCAGCTTATTCGATGAGCAGTTCTTC
CASSLFDEQFF
>TRBJ2-7|TRBV29-1|NA|TRBD1
TGCAGCGTGGGGACAGTCCCCTCCGAGCAGTACTTC
CSVGTVPSEQYF
>TRBJ2-7|TRBV7-8|once|TRBD1
TGTGCCAGCAGCTCCGGACAGGTGGACTCCTACGAGCAGTACTTC
CASSSGQVDSYEQYF
>TRBJ2-2|TRBV5-1|NA|TRBD2
TGCGCCAGCAGCTTGGAGGCCAGCGGGAGGTCCGCGAACACCGGGGAGCTGTTTTTT
CASSLEASGRSANTGELFF
>TRBJ1-2|TRBV5-4|NA|NA
TGTGCCAGCAGCAACGCTCGGGACTATGGCTACACCTTC
CASSNARDYGYTF